Shown below are 10 T cell receptor beta chains from a single sample sequenced in a study of breast tumors, draining lymph nodes, adjacent tissues. Breast cancer patients provided tissue from their axillary draining lymph nodes. From the multiplex PCR reads, TCRdb called clonotypes with MiXCR, one entry per CDR3 protein. The data contain 85,000 to 120,000 distinct CDR3 sequences, less than 40% of them singletons. Material: axillary lymph node tissue. The receptor source for this set is a female donor with breast cancer. Some clones in this sample may be carry-over from other donors' samples.

This clonotype was seen many times. The CDR3 sequence: CASSLPAGGPGEQYF. The CDR3 bases are TGTGCCAGCAGTTTACCAGCGGGAGGGCCGGGCGAGCAGTACTTC. The V and J genes are TRBV28 and TRBJ2-7, with TRBD2 identical over 10 bases. CDR1 and CDR2 (germline): MDHEN, SYDVKM. The CDR3 consists of 15 residues. The junction had 7 bases not matched to a gene; V was cut back by 2 bases and J by 6 bases.

This clonotype was seen at least ten times. A read error is possible here, since a much larger clone lies one base away. The genes are TRBV7-2 and TRBJ2-5; 7 positions match TRBD2. This CDR3 is built from 15 residues. CDR1 and CDR2 from the germline V gene are SGHTA and FQGNSA. The CDR3 bases are TGTGCCAGCAGCTTAGTGGGGGGGGGTGTGGAGACCCAGCACTTC. It yields the protein CASSLVGGGVETQHF.

This clonotype was counted ten times or more. The V and J genes are TRBV6-6 and TRBJ2-5, with D possibly called TRBD1 or TRBD2 (5 bases each). Germline CDR1 is MNHNY and CDR2 is SVGAGI (reference sequence). The germline V and J ends were trimmed by 7 bases and 6 bases, with 15 bases remaining between them. This CDR3 is built from 13 residues. This chain's CDR3 is CASTPPSGQTQYF. CDR3 bases: TGTGCCAGCACCCCTCCGTCGGGACAGACCCAGTACTTC.

In this sample, this clonotype turned up many times. This chain connects TRBV20-1 to TRBJ2-7; D is unresolved. Germline V gene data show CDR1 as DFQATT and CDR2 as SNEGSKA (reference sequence). The CDR3 loop spans 12 amino acids. Trimming removed 5 bases at V and 2 bases at J, with 10 bases between. The CDR3 region is CSASATAYEQYF. CDR3 DNA sequence: TGCAGTGCTTCGGCGACCGCCTACGAGCAGTACTTC.

This clonotype was seen ten or more times. The J gene is TRBJ2-3, the V gene TRBV20-1; TRBD2 aligns across 10 bases. This CDR3 has 16 amino acids. J lost 1 base, V lost 5 bases, and 9 bases had no gene match. Germline assignment: CDR1 DFQATT and CDR2 SNEGSKA (reference sequence). The DNA for the CDR3 is TGCAGTGCTGAGGACCCCCTAGCGGGGGGCACAGATACGCAGTATTTT. It specifies CSAEDPLAGGTDTQYF.

This clonotype has a count of ten or more. This sequence joins TRBV20-1 and TRBJ2-7; 11 bases agree with TRBD2. CDR3 length equals 14 residues. Per the germline V gene, CDR1 is DFQATT and CDR2 is SNEGSKA (reference sequence). V lost 3 bases and J lost 5; bases outside the gene matches: 6. The CDR3 is CSASPGLAGNEQYF. CDR3 DNA: TGCAGTGCTAGTCCCGGACTAGCGGGCAACGAGCAGTACTTC.

Regarding this clonotype: A much larger clone is a single base away; this may be a read error. The rearrangement joins TRBV5-8 to TRBJ1-2; D possibly corresponds to TRBD1 (5 bases). V lost 2 bases and J 5 bases, leaving 16 bases between the germline ends. CDR1 is SGHTS and CDR2 is YDEGEE in the germline V gene. This CDR3 contains 15 residues. This CDR3 reads CASSFSGPNNYGYTF. The CDR3 nucleotides are TGTGCCAGCAGCTTCTCAGGGCCCAATAATTATGGCTACACCTTC.

The chain combines TRBV27 with TRBJ1-1; the D is unclear. The CDR3 length is 11 residues. CDR1 and CDR2 (germline): MNHEY, SMNVEV (reference sequence). Trimming took off 4 bases at V and 7 bases at J, with 7 bases between the two ends. The CDR3 reads CASSSDGEAFF. The DNA of the CDR3 is TGTGCCAGCAGTTCGGACGGTGAAGCTTTCTTT.

The CDR3 nucleotides read TGTGCCAGCAGTGCTCAGGGCACTGGAAACACCATATATTTT. It yields the protein CASSAQGTGNTIYF. The chain uses TRBV6-6 and TRBJ1-3, with D tentatively TRBD1 (5 bases). In germline, CDR1 is MNHNY, CDR2 SVGAGI (reference sequence). The ends were cut back, 5 bases at V and 2 bases at J, with 10 bases in the middle. The CDR3 has 14 residues.

The sample holds many counts of this clonotype. The V gene is TRBV27, the J gene TRBJ1-2, with D possibly TRBD1 on 5 matching bases. The CDR3 totals 14 residues. Germline loops: CDR1 MNHEY, CDR2 SMNVEV (reference sequence). Trimming removed 3 bases at V and 5 bases at J, with 13 bases between. For the CDR3, the DNA is TGTGCCAGCAGTTTGGCGGGCAGGGAATATGGCTACACCTTC. Its translation: CASSLAGREYGYTF.